Each of the 26 T cell receptor beta chains below was sequenced from the same sample in a study of post-analysis software for immune sequencing data. Study-level results: TRBV5-6, TRBV5-1 and TRBV20-1 belonged to a set of about five TRBV segments that were more frequent in patients than controls.

No antigens are known for them. The authors incorporated unique molecular identifiers into the TCR beta cDNA libraries. TCRdb redid the calling of the PCR reads with MiXCR, one entry per CDR3 protein. This table has a few hundred thousand distinct CDR3 sequences, 34% appearing once. Specimen: blood. Receptors were obtained from a girl aged 2 to 17 with multiple sclerosis.

The V gene is TRBV29-1, the J gene TRBJ2-3; a possible D gene is TRBD1 (6 bases). The CDR3 is 12 amino acids. CDR1 and CDR2 (germline): SQVTM, ANQGSEA. V dropped 7 bases and J dropped 4 bases, with 12 bases sitting between them. In DNA, the CDR3 is TGCAGCGCTGGACAGAACGCAGATACGCAGTATTTT. This sequence encodes CSAGQNADTQYF.

This clonotype occurred a few times. The J gene is TRBJ1-5, the V gene TRBV20-1, with a possible D match to TRBD1 (5 bases). Trimming stripped 0 bases from V and 9 bases from J, with 21 bases between. The CDR3 totals 16 residues. The germline gives CDR1 DFQATT, CDR2 SNEGSKA (reference sequence). CDR3 loop: CSARDRGSPPFGPQHF. CDR3 sequence (DNA): TGCAGTGCTAGAGATCGGGGGTCACCCCCGTTCGGGCCCCAGCATTTT.

The chain employs TRBV29-1 and TRBJ1-1, with D perhaps matching TRBD1 (6 bases). Germline V gene lookup returns CDR1 SQVTM and CDR2 ANQGSEA. This CDR3 is built from 12 residues. V was cut by 6 bases and J by 3 bases, with 11 bases left in between. The CDR3 sequence: CSVGTQYTEAFF. CDR3 nucleotide sequence: TGCAGCGTCGGGACACAATACACTGAAGCTTTCTTT. The variable domain in full, with the rest retrieved from reference TRBV29-1 and TRBJ1-1, is SAVISQKPSRDICQRGTSLTIQCQVDSQVTMMFWYRQQPGQSLTLIATANQGSEATYESGFVIDKFPISRPNLTFSTLTVSNMSPEDSSIYLCSVGTQYTEAFFGQGTRLTVV.

CDR3 DNA sequence: TGTGCCAGCAGTTACACGCAGGGGGGCCACGAGCAGTACTTC. It codes for CASSYTQGGHEQYF. The chain employs TRBV6-5 and TRBJ2-4; perhaps TRBD1 as D (7 bases). The J call may be wrong; the DNA end is better matched by TRBJ2-7. This CDR3 has 14 amino acids. Germline loops: CDR1 MNHEY, CDR2 SVGAGI.

The chain recombines TRBV20-1 with TRBJ1-2; D is ambiguous. Germline-derived CDR1 and CDR2 are DFQATT and SNEGSKA (reference sequence). The germline V and J ends were trimmed by 0 bases and 7 bases, with 18 bases remaining between them. There are 15 residues in the CDR3. The CDR3 DNA reads as TGCAGTGCTAGAGATTATGGCCCGACTGGGGTTGGCTACACCTTC. Protein: CSARDYGPTGVGYTF.

This chain links TRBV12-3 or TRBV12-4 with TRBJ2-3, with D uncertain. The CDR3 totals 17 residues. The germline V and J ends were trimmed by 6 bases and 0 bases, with 19 bases remaining between them. The CDR3 DNA is TGTGCCAGCAGCCCCTTGATGGCCCTCACTAGCACAGATACGCAGTATTTT. Its protein is CASSPLMALTSTDTQYF.

The chain has TRBV5-6 and TRBJ2-1; D is possibly TRBD2 (6 bases). The V end was cut by 1 base, the J end by 8 bases, with 16 bases between. The CDR3 is 15 amino acids. Germline loops: CDR1 SGHDT, CDR2 YYEEEE. CDR3 coding DNA: TGTGCCAGCAGCTTGTTCGGGGGAGGTGTGGATGAGCAGTTCTTC. Translated, it gives CASSLFGGGVDEQFF.

This chain connects TRBV11-2 to TRBJ1-5; D gene uncertain. Germline CDR1 reads SGHAT; CDR2 reads FQNNGV. The CDR3 consists of 15 residues. The germline V and J ends were trimmed by 2 bases and 3 bases, with 11 bases remaining between them. CDR3 nucleotides: TGTGCCAGCAGCTTAAACAAGTATACCAATCAGCCCCAGCATTTT. Protein: CASSLNKYTNQPQHF.

A remark on this clonotype: The junction does not match germline at one end; this may be a read error. The J gene is TRBJ1-1, the V gene TRBV5-1; possible D gene TRBD1, 5 bases. The CDR3 length is 15 residues. Germline CDR1 SGHRS, CDR2 YFSETQ. Written as DNA, the CDR3 is TGCGCCAGCACCACGACCGGGACGGGGAACACTGAAACTTTCTTT. This sequence encodes CASTTTGTGNTETFF. The full variable domain, completed using reference TRBV5-1 and TRBJ1-1, is KAGVTQTPRYLIKTRGQQVTLSCSPISGHRSVSWYQQTPGQGLQFLFEYFSETQRNKGNFPGRFSGRQFSNSRSEMNVSTLELGDSALYLCASTTTGTGNTETFFGQGTRLTVV.

The chain employs TRBV20-1 and TRBJ2-3; 8 bases fit TRBD2. The CDR3 loop spans 12 amino acids. V lost 5 bases to trimming and J lost 6 bases; unmatched junction nucleotides: 4. The germline CDR1 and CDR2 sequences are DFQATT and SNEGSKA (reference sequence). The CDR3 coding sequence is TGCAGTGCTTCTAGCGGGCGGGATACGCAGTATTTT. Translation: CSASSGRDTQYF.

This clonotype was seen only a few times. The CDR3 loop is CASSTSASSYNEQFF. DNA for the CDR3: TGTGCCAGCAGCACTAGCGCCTCCTCCTACAATGAGCAGTTCTTC. V gene TRBV7-8 combines with J gene TRBJ2-1, with 7 nucleotides matching TRBD2. The V gene end was trimmed by 5 bases and the J gene end by 0 bases; junction bases not matched to a gene: 4. This CDR3 comprises 15 residues. CDR1 is SGHVS, CDR2 FQNEAQ, per germline. The full variable domain, completed using reference TRBV7-8 and TRBJ2-1, is GAGVSQSPRYKVAKRGQDVALRCDPISGHVSLFWYQQALGQGPEFLTYFQNEAQLDKSGLPSDRFFAERPEGSVSTLKIQRTQQEDSAVYLCASSTSASSYNEQFFGPGTRLTVL.

This clonotype came up a few times. The rearrangement links TRBV20-1 to TRBJ1-5, with 7 bases aligning to TRBD1. V lost 3 bases and J lost 6; bases outside the gene matches: 5. The CDR3 length is 13 residues. Germline loops: CDR1 DFQATT, CDR2 SNEGSKA (reference sequence). The CDR3 nucleotides are TGCAGTGCTAGCCAGGGGGTGGTTCAGCCCCAGCATTTT. It yields the protein CSASQGVVQPQHF.

This clonotype was observed a handful of times. The chain has TRBV7-3 and TRBJ2-3; D gene uncertain. Germline values: CDR1 SGHTA, CDR2 FQGTGA. The CDR3 spans 13 residues. Trimming removed 5 bases from V and 2 bases from J, with 8 bases in between. The CDR3 sequence: CASSPAPTDTQYF. CDR3 sequence (DNA): TGTGCCAGCAGCCCAGCCCCCACAGATACGCAGTATTTT.

In this sample, this clonotype turned up once. The chain recombines TRBV5-6 with TRBJ2-1, with 9 bases fitting TRBD1. The CDR3 is made up of 16 amino acids. Trimming removed 6 bases from V and 1 base from J; junction bases left unmatched: 8. CDR1 and CDR2 from the germline V gene are SGHDT and YYEEEE. CDR3 coding DNA: TGTGCCAGCACCACCTTGGGGACAGGGTCCTACAATGAGCAGTTCTTC. It is translated as CASTTLGTGSYNEQFF.

This clonotype was recorded a few times. This chain uses TRBV12-3 or TRBV12-4 with TRBJ2-3, with a weak D call TRBD2 (7 bases). The CDR3 length is 15 residues. Trimming removed 6 bases at V and 5 bases at J, with 18 bases between. CDR3 bases: TGTGCCAGCAGGCCCCTAGGGGGGGGAAAAGATACGCAGTATTTT. Translation: CASRPLGGGKDTQYF.

This clonotype appeared a few times. The chain has TRBV12-3 or TRBV12-4 and TRBJ2-1, with D hard to call. This CDR3 contains 15 residues. V lost 5 bases to trimming and J lost 2 bases, with 13 bases between them. CDR3: CASSPIGPPYNEQFF. CDR3 in DNA: TGTGCCAGCAGTCCCATTGGACCACCCTACAATGAGCAGTTCTTC.

V usage is TRBV10-3 and J usage is TRBJ2-7; D may be TRBD2 (6 bases). This CDR3 region has 13 residues. V gave up 4 bases and J gave up 7 bases, with 14 bases separating them. The germline CDR1 and CDR2 sequences are ENHRY and SYGVKD. Here the CDR3 DNA reads TGTGCCATCAGTGGGCAGGGAGGCAATGAGCAGTACTTC. It specifies CAISGQGGNEQYF.

In this sample, this clonotype turned up a few times. This chain joins TRBV20-1 and TRBJ1-1, with a weak D call TRBD1 (5 bases). V dropped 4 bases and J dropped 1 base, with 13 bases sitting between them. Germline CDR1 DFQATT, CDR2 SNEGSKA (reference sequence). This CDR3 is built from 14 residues. The CDR3 sequence is CSAKQDPWNTEAFF. CDR3 coding DNA: TGCAGTGCTAAACAGGACCCATGGAACACTGAAGCTTTCTTT.

V and J are TRBV10-3 and TRBJ2-3; TRBD2 matches at 15 bases. V trimming: 4 bases; J trimming: 0 bases; junction bases outside the gene matches: 5. The CDR3 contains 18 residues. CDR1 is ENHRY, CDR2 SYGVKD, per germline. The CDR3 loop reads CAISGTSGGAFSTDTQYF. The CDR3 region has the DNA TGTGCCATCAGTGGGACTAGCGGGGGGGCTTTTAGCACAGATACGCAGTATTTT.

The V gene is TRBV7-9, the J gene TRBJ2-3; D unclear. Germline assignment: CDR1 SEHNR and CDR2 FQNEAQ (reference sequence). The V gene lost 5 bases and the J gene lost 3 bases, with 12 bases spanning the gap. The CDR3 has 14 residues. DNA of the CDR3: TGTGCCAGCAGCCCCAAGGGTAGGACAGATACGCAGTATTTT. Its protein is CASSPKGRTDTQYF.

CDR3 sequence: CASSLGTISANYGYTF. Written as DNA, the CDR3 is TGTGCCAGCAGCTTAGGGACGATTTCGGCGAACTATGGCTACACCTTC. The V gene is TRBV7-2, the J gene TRBJ1-2, with no clear D. Germline lookup yields CDR1 SGHTA and CDR2 FQGNSA. V lost 1 base, J lost 2 bases, and 14 bases lay in between. This CDR3 contains 16 residues.

This chain joins TRBV29-1 and TRBJ2-3; D not certain. The length of the CDR3 is 13 residues. From germline, CDR1 is SQVTM and CDR2 ANQGSEA. Trimming cost V 2 bases and J 8 bases, with 14 bases left between them. Written as DNA, the CDR3 is TGCAGCGTTGAACGGCTAGGTTCGGGTACGCAGTATTTT. Translated, it gives CSVERLGSGTQYF.

The chain recombines TRBV7-8 with TRBJ1-2; D perhaps matches TRBD1 (5 bases). Germline CDR1 and CDR2: SGHVS and FQNEAQ. CDR3 size: 16 residues. The germline V and J ends were trimmed by 3 bases and 12 bases, with 26 bases remaining between them. The CDR3 loop is CASSFGRRRGVSANTF. Written as DNA, the CDR3 is TGTGCCAGCAGCTTTGGAAGGCGAAGAGGGGTTTCTGCGAACACCTTC.

This clonotype was observed a handful of times. This chain uses TRBV20-1 with TRBJ1-2; TRBD1 matches at 7 bases. CDR1 is DFQATT and CDR2 is SNEGSKA in the germline V gene (reference sequence). V was clipped by 0 bases and J by 8 bases; unmatched bases: 18. The length of the CDR3 is 17 residues. CDR3 sequence reads: CSARDLLLTGRRNGYTF. CDR3 bases: TGCAGTGCTAGAGACCTCCTATTGACAGGGAGAAGGAACGGCTACACCTTC.

The chain combines TRBV15 with TRBJ1-5; the match to TRBD1 covers 7 bases. V lost 0 bases and J lost 6; bases outside the gene matches: 5. Germline assignment: CDR1 LNHNV and CDR2 YYDKDF (reference sequence). The CDR3 consists of 15 residues. The CDR3 DNA reads TGTGCCACCAGCAGAGACTGGACAGGCATTCAGCCCCAGCATTTT. As protein: CATSRDWTGIQPQHF.

This clonotype was seen only a few times. The chain is built from TRBV2 and TRBJ2-3; 15 bases agree with TRBD2. Germline values: CDR1 SNHLY, CDR2 FYNNEI. Unmatched junction bases numbered 3, after V lost 4 bases and J lost 4 bases. The CDR3 has 16 amino acids. DNA of the CDR3: TGTGCCAGCAGTGGAGGGACTAGCGGGGGGTCAGATACGCAGTATTTT. The encoded protein is CASSGGTSGGSDTQYF.